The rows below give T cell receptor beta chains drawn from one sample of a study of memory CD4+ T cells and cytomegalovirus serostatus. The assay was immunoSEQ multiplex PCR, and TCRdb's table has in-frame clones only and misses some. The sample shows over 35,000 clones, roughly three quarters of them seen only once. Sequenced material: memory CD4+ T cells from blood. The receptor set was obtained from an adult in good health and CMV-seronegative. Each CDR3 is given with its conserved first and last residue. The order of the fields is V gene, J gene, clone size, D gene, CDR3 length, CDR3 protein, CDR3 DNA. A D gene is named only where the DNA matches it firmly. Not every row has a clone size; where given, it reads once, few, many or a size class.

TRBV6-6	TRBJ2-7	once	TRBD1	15	CASSTSRQGRYEQYF	TGTGCCAGCAGCACTAGTCGACAGGGTCGCTACGAGCAGTACTTC
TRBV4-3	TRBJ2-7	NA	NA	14	CASSQGGRNYEQYF	TGCGCCAGCAGCCAAGGAGGCCGAAACTACGAGCAGTACTTC
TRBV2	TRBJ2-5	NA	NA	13	CASSEGGRQTQYF	TGTGCCAGCAGTGAAGGTGGGAGGCAGACCCAGTACTTC
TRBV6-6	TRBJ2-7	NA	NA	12	CASGLQAYEQYF	TGTGCCAGCGGGTTACAGGCCTACGAGCAGTACTTC
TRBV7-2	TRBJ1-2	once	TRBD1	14	CASSLGQGNYGYTF	TGTGCCAGCAGCTTAGGACAGGGAAATTATGGCTACACCTTC
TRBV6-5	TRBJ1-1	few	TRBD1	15	CASIPPPGQGTEAFF	TGTGCCAGCATTCCACCACCGGGACAGGGTACTGAAGCTTTCTTT
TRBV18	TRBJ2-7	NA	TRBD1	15	CASSLGQGDTYEQYF	TGTGCCAGCTCACTAGGACAGGGGGACACATACGAGCAGTACTTC
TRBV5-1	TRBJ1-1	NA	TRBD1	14	CASSLEQGRVEAFF	TGCGCCAGCAGCTTGGAACAGGGGAGGGTTGAAGCTTTCTTT
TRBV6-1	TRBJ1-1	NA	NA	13	CASSDGPETEAFF	TGTGCCAGCAGTGACGGCCCGGAGACTGAAGCTTTCTTT
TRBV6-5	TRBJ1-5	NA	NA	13	CASSYAVGQPQHF	TGTGCCAGCAGTTACGCTGTGGGTCAGCCCCAGCATTTT
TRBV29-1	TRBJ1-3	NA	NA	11	CSVESGNTIYF	TGCAGCGTTGAATCCGGAAACACCATATATTTT
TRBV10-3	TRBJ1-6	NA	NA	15	CAISESDGYNSPLHF	TGTGCCATCAGTGAGTCGGACGGATATAATTCGCCCCTCCACTTT
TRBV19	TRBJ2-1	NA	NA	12	CASSIGDNEQFF	TGTGCCAGTAGTATAGGGGACAATGAGCAGTTCTTC
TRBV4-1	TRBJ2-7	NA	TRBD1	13	CASSLRGGHEQYF	TGCGCCAGCAGCCTTCGAGGGGGCCACGAGCAGTACTTC
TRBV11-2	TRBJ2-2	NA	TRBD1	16	CASSYRGSGNTGELFF	TGTGCCAGCAGCTACAGGGGATCTGGGAACACCGGGGAGCTGTTTTTT
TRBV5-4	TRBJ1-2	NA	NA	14	CASSFFDRSYGYTF	TGTGCCAGCAGCTTTTTTGACAGGAGCTATGGCTACACCTTC
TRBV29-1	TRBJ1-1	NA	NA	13	CSVYRGWNTEAFF	TGCAGCGTTTATCGGGGATGGAACACTGAAGCTTTCTTT
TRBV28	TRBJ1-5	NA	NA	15	CASTRAVHSNQPQHF	TGTGCCAGCACTCGGGCGGTTCATAGCAATCAGCCCCAGCATTTT
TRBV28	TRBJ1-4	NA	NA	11	CASSLPGKLFF	TGTGCCAGCAGTCTCCCCGGGAAACTGTTTTTT
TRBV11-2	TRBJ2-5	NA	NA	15	CASSLDRGVGETQYF	TGTGCCAGCAGCTTAGATAGGGGGGTTGGAGAGACCCAGTACTTC
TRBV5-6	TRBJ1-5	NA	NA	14	CASSRGVLAQPQHF	TGTGCCAGCAGCCGGGGGGTGCTTGCACAGCCCCAGCATTTT
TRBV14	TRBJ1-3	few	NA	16	CASSQDQGFSGNTIYF	TGTGCCAGCAGCCAAGATCAAGGCTTCTCTGGAAACACCATATATTTT
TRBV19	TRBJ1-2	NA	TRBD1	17	CASSISGTVAAQRAYTF	TGTGCCAGTAGTATCAGCGGGACAGTCGCCGCCCAGCGAGCCTACACCTTC
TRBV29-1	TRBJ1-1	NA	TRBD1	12	CSVRQGSAEAFF	TGCAGCGTTCGACAGGGGTCCGCTGAAGCTTTCTTT
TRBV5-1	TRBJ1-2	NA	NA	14	CASSLGYREHGYTF	TGCGCCAGCAGCTTGGGATACAGGGAACATGGCTACACCTTC
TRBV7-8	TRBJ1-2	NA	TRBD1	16	CASSLALGGQGGGYTF	TGTGCCAGCAGCTTAGCGCTAGGAGGACAGGGGGGTGGCTACACCTTC
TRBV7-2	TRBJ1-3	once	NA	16	CASSLAFGRAGNTIYF	TGTGCCAGCAGCTTAGCTTTCGGCAGGGCTGGAAACACCATATATTTT
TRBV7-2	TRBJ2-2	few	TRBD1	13	CATGTGTLLELFF	TGTGCCACCGGGACAGGGACTTTGTTAGAGCTGTTTTTT
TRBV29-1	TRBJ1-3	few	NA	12	CSVEVPGNTIYF	TGCAGCGTTGAGGTCCCTGGAAACACCATATATTTT